This TCR beta chain was obtained from a study of shared clonotypes between healthy human individuals. In the study overall: Donors were a couple of women and a few men aged 18 to 49.

Trimming stripped 6 bases from V and 4 bases from J, with 16 bases between. Germline CDR1 and CDR2: MNHNY and SVGAGI (reference sequence). This CDR3 is built from 14 residues. Data came from immunoSEQ multiplex PCR; TCRdb stores just in-frame clones and leaves some out. The repertoire holds around 2.1 million clones, with 95% as singletons. CD4+ cells were split into CD45RA+ naive and CD45RA-negative memory subsets. This receptor was obtained from a young man in good health. V usage is TRBV6-6 and J usage is TRBJ2-7; D is uncertain. The material sequenced was naive CD4+ T cells sorted from blood. Described subset: CD45RA+ positively selected. The CDR3 protein is CASREQLSDYEQYF. The DNA for the CDR3 is TGTGCCAGCAGAGAACAGTTAAGTGATTACGAGCAGTACTTC.